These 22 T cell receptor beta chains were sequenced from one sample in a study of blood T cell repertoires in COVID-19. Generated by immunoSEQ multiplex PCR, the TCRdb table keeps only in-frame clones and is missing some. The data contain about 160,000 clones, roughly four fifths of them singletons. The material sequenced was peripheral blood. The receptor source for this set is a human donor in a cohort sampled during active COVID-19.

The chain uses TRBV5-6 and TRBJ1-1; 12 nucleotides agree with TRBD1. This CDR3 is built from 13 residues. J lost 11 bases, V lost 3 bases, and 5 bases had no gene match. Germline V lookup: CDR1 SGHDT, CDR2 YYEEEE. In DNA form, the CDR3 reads TGTGCCAGCAGCTGGGACAGGGGGCGAAATGCTTTCTTT. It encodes CASSWDRGRNAFF.

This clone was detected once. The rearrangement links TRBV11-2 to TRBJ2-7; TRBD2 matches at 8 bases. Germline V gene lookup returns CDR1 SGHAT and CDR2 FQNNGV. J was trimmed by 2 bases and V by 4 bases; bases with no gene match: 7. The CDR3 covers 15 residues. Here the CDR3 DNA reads TGTGCCAGCAGCTCGGAGGGGGGACTAGCCTACGAGCAGTACTTC. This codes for CASSSEGGLAYEQYF.

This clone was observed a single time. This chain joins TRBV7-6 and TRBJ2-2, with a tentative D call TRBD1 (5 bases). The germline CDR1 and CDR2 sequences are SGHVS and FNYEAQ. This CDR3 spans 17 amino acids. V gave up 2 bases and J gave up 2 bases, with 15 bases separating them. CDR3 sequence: CASSLRPAGQNTGELFF. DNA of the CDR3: TGTGCCAGCAGCTTAAGGCCCGCAGGACAAAACACCGGGGAGCTGTTTTTT.

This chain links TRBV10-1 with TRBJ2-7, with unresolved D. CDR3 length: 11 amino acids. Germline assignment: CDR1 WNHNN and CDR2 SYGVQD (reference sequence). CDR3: CATADESEQYF. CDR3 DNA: TGCGCTACCGCGGATGAGTCGGAGCAGTACTTC.

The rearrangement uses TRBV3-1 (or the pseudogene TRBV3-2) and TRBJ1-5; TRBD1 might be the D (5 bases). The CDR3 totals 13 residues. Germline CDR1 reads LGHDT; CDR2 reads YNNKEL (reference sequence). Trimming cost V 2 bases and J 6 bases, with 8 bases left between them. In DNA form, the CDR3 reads TGTGCCAGCAGCCAACTGCAGGGTCAGCCCCAGCATTTT. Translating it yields CASSQLQGQPQHF.

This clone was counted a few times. The CDR3 here is CASSQRLISGAGELFF. CDR3 coding DNA: TGCGCCAGCAGCCAAAGGTTAATATCAGGGGCTGGGGAGCTGTTTTTT. The rearrangement uses TRBV4-3 and TRBJ2-2; D perhaps matches TRBD1 (6 bases). The CDR3 is 16 residues long. Per germline, CDR1 LGHNA and CDR2 YSLEER. The V end lost 2 bases, the J end lost 8 bases, and 18 bases lay between the germline ends.

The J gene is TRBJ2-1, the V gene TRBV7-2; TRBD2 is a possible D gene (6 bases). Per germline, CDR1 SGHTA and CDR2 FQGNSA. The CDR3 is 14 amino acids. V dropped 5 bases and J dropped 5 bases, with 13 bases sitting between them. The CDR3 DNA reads TGTGCCAGCAGCCAAGCGGGCCTAAACAATGAGCAGTTCTTC. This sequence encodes CASSQAGLNNEQFF.

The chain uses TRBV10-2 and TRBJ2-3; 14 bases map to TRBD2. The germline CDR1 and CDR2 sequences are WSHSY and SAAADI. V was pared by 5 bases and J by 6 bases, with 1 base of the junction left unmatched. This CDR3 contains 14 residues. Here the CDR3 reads CASSWTSGGDTQYF. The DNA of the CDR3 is TGCGCCAGCAGTTGGACTAGCGGGGGGGATACGCAGTATTTT.

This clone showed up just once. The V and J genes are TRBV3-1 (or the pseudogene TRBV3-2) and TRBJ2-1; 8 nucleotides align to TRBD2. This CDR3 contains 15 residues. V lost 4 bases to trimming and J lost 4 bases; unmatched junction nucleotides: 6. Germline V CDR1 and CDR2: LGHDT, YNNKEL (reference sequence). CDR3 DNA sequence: TGTGCCAGCAGCCGAAGACTAGCGACGTACAATGAGCAGTTCTTC. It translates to CASSRRLATYNEQFF.

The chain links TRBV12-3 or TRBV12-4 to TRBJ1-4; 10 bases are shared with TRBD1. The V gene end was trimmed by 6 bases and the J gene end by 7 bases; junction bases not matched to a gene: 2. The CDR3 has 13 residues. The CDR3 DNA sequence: TGTGCCAGCAGGGACAGGGGGTTTGAAAAACTGTTTTTT. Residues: CASRDRGFEKLFF.

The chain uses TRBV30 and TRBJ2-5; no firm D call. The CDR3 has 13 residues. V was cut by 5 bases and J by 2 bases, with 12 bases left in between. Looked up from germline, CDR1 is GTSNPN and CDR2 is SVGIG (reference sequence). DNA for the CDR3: TGTGCCTGGGGCCCAGGCAGACAAGAGACCCAGTACTTC. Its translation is CAWGPGRQETQYF.

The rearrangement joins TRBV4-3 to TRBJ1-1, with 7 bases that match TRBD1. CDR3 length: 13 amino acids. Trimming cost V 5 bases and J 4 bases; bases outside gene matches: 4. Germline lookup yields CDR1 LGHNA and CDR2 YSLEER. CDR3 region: CASSDDRATEAFF. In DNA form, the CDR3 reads TGCGCCAGCAGCGACGACAGGGCCACTGAAGCTTTCTTT.

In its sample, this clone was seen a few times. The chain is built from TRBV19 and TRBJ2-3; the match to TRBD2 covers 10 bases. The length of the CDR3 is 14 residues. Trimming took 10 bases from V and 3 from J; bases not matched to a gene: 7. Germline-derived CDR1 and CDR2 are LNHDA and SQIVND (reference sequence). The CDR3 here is CATAASGGTDTQYF. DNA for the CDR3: TGTGCCACCGCGGCTAGCGGGGGTACAGATACGCAGTATTTT.

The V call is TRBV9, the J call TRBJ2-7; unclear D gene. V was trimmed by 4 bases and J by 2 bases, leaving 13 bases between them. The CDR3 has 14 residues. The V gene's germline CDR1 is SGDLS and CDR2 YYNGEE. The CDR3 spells CASSPREATYEQYF. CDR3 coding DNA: TGTGCCAGCAGCCCGAGAGAGGCGACCTACGAGCAGTACTTC.

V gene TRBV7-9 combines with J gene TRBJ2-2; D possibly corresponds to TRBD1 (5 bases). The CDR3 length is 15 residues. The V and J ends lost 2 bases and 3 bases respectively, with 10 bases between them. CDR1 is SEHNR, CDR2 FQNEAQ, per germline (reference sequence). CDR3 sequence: CASSLKGAHTGELFF. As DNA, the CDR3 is TGTGCCAGCAGCTTAAAAGGGGCGCACACCGGGGAGCTGTTTTTT.

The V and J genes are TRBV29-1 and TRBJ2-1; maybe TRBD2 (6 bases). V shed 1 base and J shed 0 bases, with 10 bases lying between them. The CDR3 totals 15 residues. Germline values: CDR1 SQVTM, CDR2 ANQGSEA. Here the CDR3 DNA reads TGCAGCGTTGAAGGGCGGGAAGGCTCCTACAATGAGCAGTTCTTC. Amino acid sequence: CSVEGREGSYNEQFF.

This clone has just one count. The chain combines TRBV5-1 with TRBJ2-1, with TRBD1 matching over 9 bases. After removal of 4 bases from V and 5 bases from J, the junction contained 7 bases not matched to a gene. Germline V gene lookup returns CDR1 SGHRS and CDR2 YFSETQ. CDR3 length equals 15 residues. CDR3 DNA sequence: TGCGCCAGCAGCCACAGGGGGCTCTCAGACAATGAGCAGTTCTTC. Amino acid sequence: CASSHRGLSDNEQFF.

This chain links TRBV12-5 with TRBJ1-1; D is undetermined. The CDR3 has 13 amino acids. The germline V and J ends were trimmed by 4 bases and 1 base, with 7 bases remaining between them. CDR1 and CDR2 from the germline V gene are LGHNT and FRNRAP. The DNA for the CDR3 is TGTGCTAGTGGTTCCAGAGGGAACACTGAAGCTTTCTTT. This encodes CASGSRGNTEAFF.

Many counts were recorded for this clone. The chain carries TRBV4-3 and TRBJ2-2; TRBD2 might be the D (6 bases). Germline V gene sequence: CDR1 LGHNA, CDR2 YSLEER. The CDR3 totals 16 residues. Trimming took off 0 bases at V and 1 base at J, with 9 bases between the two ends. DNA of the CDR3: TGCGCCAGCAGCCAAGATCACGGGGGGAACACCGGGGAGCTGTTTTTT. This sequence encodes CASSQDHGGNTGELFF.

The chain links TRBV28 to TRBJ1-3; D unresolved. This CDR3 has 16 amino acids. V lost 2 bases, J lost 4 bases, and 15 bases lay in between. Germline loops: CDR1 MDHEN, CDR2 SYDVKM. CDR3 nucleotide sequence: TGTGCCAGCAGTTTAAGGAGGGCAGACTTAGGAAACACCATATATTTT. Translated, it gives CASSLRRADLGNTIYF. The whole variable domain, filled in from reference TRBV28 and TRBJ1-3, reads DVKVTQSSRYLVKRTGEKVFLECVQDMDHENMFWYRQDPGLGLRLIYFSYDVKMKEKGDIPEGYSVSREKKERFSLILESASTNQTSMYLCASSLRRADLGNTIYFGEGSWLTVV.

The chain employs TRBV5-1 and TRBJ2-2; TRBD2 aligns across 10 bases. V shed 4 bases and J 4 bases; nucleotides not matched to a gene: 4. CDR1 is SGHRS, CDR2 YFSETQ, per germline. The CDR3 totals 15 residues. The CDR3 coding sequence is TGCGCCAGCAGCGAACTAGCGGGATCCACCGGGGAGCTGTTTTTT. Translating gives CASSELAGSTGELFF.

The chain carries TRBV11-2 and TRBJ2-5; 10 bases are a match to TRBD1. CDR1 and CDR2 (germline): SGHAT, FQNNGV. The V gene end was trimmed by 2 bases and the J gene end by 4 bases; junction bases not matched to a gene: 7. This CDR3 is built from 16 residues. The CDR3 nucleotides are TGTGCCAGCAGCTTACCCGGGACAGGGGATCGAGAGACCCAGTACTTC. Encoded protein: CASSLPGTGDRETQYF. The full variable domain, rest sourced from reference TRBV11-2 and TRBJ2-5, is EAGVAQSPRYKIIEKRQSVAFWCNPISGHATLYWYQQILGQGPKLLIQFQNNGVVDDSQLPKDRFSAERLKGVDSTLKIQPAKLEDSAVYLCASSLPGTGDRETQYFGPGTRLLVL.